These T cell receptor beta chains were read from a single sample in a study of blood T cell repertoires in COVID-19. TCRdb's copy holds only in-frame clones and misses some; the assay was immunoSEQ multiplex PCR. The sample comprises about 390,000 clones, about 87% of which are singletons, and over 2% rests with the top ten. Sequences were obtained from peripheral blood. The receptors derive from a woman aged 55-70 years with COVID-19, enrolled during active disease. Each CDR3 is given with its conserved first and last residue. The order of the fields is clone size, V gene, J gene, D gene, CDR3 DNA, CDR3 protein. A D gene is named only where the DNA matches it firmly. A row's size may be missing; if present it is once, few, many or a size class.

size: NA; V: TRBV3-1/TRBV3-2; J: TRBJ1-1; D: TRBD1; DNA: TGTGCCAGCAGCCCGGGACAGGGGGCAATCACTGAAGCTTTCTTT; CDR3: CASSPGQGAITEAFF
size: NA; V: TRBV5-1; J: TRBJ1-2; D: NA; DNA: TGCGCCAGCAGCTTGGAGGGAGAGGGATTTAACTATGGCTACACCTTC; CDR3: CASSLEGEGFNYGYTF
size: NA; V: TRBV28; J: TRBJ1-6; D: NA; DNA: TGTGCCAGCAGACAGCCAGGGCATTCACCCCTCCACTTT; CDR3: CASRQPGHSPLHF
size: NA; V: TRBV28; J: TRBJ2-2; D: NA; DNA: TGTGCCAGCAGTTTTTCAGGGTTGAGCGGGGAGCTGTTTTTT; CDR3: CASSFSGLSGELFF
size: NA; V: TRBV29-1; J: TRBJ1-4; D: NA; DNA: TGCAGCGTCTTCTTTGCAACTAATGAAAAACTGTTTTTT; CDR3: CSVFFATNEKLFF
size: NA; V: TRBV18; J: TRBJ1-5; D: NA; DNA: TGTGCCAGCTCGTCGACAGGTTCCAATCAGCCCCAGCATTTT; CDR3: CASSSTGSNQPQHF
size: NA; V: TRBV4-1; J: TRBJ1-1; D: TRBD1; DNA: TGCGCCAGCAGCCAAGGGGACAGGGGGCGAAACACTGAAGCTTTCTTT; CDR3: CASSQGDRGRNTEAFF
size: NA; V: TRBV7-2; J: TRBJ2-7; D: NA; DNA: TGTGCCAGCAGCTTAGGTCCTGGGGGCGCGTCCTACGAGCAGTACTTC; CDR3: CASSLGPGGASYEQYF
size: NA; V: TRBV9; J: TRBJ1-1; D: NA; DNA: TGTGCCAGCAGCGTAGATAGTCGGACTGAAGCTTTCTTT; CDR3: CASSVDSRTEAFF
size: NA; V: TRBV6-2/TRBV6-3; J: TRBJ1-5; D: NA; DNA: TGTGCCAGCAGTTACGGGACACAAACCGGGTATAGCAATCAGCCCCAGCATTTT; CDR3: CASSYGTQTGYSNQPQHF
size: NA; V: TRBV5-1; J: TRBJ1-6; D: NA; DNA: TGCGCCAGCAGTACGATAGGGGAAAATAATTCACCCCTCCACTTT; CDR3: CASSTIGENNSPLHF
size: NA; V: TRBV5-1; J: TRBJ1-5; D: TRBD1; DNA: TGCGCCAGCAGCTCCACAGGGGAGGCTCAGCCCCAGCATTTT; CDR3: CASSSTGEAQPQHF
size: NA; V: TRBV18; J: TRBJ1-2; D: TRBD1; DNA: TGTGCCAGCTCGAACAGACAGGGAGCTAACTATGGCTACACCTTC; CDR3: CASSNRQGANYGYTF
size: NA; V: TRBV10-3; J: TRBJ2-3; D: TRBD2; DNA: TGTGCCATCCGCGGGGGAGACACAGATACGCAGTATTTT; CDR3: CAIRGGDTDTQYF
size: NA; V: TRBV6-5; J: TRBJ2-7; D: NA; DNA: TGTGCCAGCAGTTACTCGATTATAACAGGGACCCTCGAGCAGTACTTC; CDR3: CASSYSIITGTLEQYF
size: NA; V: TRBV5-1; J: TRBJ1-4; D: TRBD1; DNA: TGCGCCAGCAGCTCAATCGGACAGGGTGGCGAAAAACTGTTTTTT; CDR3: CASSSIGQGGEKLFF
size: once; V: TRBV28; J: TRBJ1-5; D: NA; DNA: TGTGCCAGCTCGACAGGCCTGTTGTTGCCCCAGCATTTT; CDR3: CASSTGLLLPQHF
size: NA; V: TRBV6-5; J: TRBJ1-1; D: TRBD1; DNA: TGTGCCAGCAGTTCACCTCGACAGGGGAGTTACACTGAAGCTTTCTTT; CDR3: CASSSPRQGSYTEAFF
size: NA; V: TRBV5-8; J: TRBJ2-7; D: NA; DNA: TGTGCCAGCAGCTTGGGACCGGAGCTAGCGTACTATTACGAGCAGTACTTC; CDR3: CASSLGPELAYYYEQYF
size: NA; V: TRBV4-2; J: TRBJ1-1; D: NA; DNA: TGTGCCAGCAGCCATATGGAGGACACTGAAGCTTTCTTT; CDR3: CASSHMEDTEAFF
size: NA; V: TRBV5-6; J: TRBJ2-6; D: TRBD1; DNA: TGTGCCAGCAGCTTGAGGACAGGGGGCTCTGGGGCCAACGTCCTGACTTTC; CDR3: CASSLRTGGSGANVLTF
size: NA; V: TRBV6-6; J: TRBJ2-3; D: TRBD2; DNA: TGTGCCAGCAGTCCGCTAGCGGGGGGCCAGCCGTATTTT; CDR3: CASSPLAGGQPYF
size: NA; V: TRBV5-4; J: TRBJ1-1; D: TRBD1; DNA: TGTGCCAGCAGCTCGAGGACAGGATTGAACACTGAAGCTTTCTTT; CDR3: CASSSRTGLNTEAFF
size: NA; V: TRBV2; J: TRBJ1-6; D: TRBD1; DNA: TGTGCCAGCAGTGAACGACAGGGGGTACGGAATTCACCCCTCCACTTT; CDR3: CASSERQGVRNSPLHF
size: NA; V: TRBV19; J: TRBJ2-2; D: TRBD2; DNA: TGTGCCAGTATGTTAGCGGGGAGAACCGGGGAGCTGTTTTTT; CDR3: CASMLAGRTGELFF
size: once; V: TRBV19; J: TRBJ2-6; D: NA; DNA: TGTGCCAGTAGTATCCCCAAGACATACCCGTCTGGGGCCAACGTCCTGACTTTC; CDR3: CASSIPKTYPSGANVLTF
size: NA; V: TRBV6-5; J: TRBJ2-7; D: TRBD1; DNA: TGTGCCAGCAGGCCCCAGAGACAGGGGGTGAACGAGCAGTACTTC; CDR3: CASRPQRQGVNEQYF
size: NA; V: TRBV19; J: TRBJ2-1; D: TRBD2; DNA: TGTGCCAGTAGTCGACCCTCTAGCGGGGGGGGATACAATGAGCAGTTCTTC; CDR3: CASSRPSSGGGYNEQFF
size: NA; V: TRBV3-1/TRBV3-2; J: TRBJ1-5; D: NA; DNA: TGTGCCAGCAGCGCACAGCTCAATCAGCCCCAGCATTTT; CDR3: CASSAQLNQPQHF
size: NA; V: TRBV4-2; J: TRBJ2-1; D: NA; DNA: TGTGCCAGCAGCCAAGTGGGGGGGGGCCTAGCCCATGAGCAGTTCTTC; CDR3: CASSQVGGGLAHEQFF
size: NA; V: TRBV7-8; J: TRBJ2-2; D: NA; DNA: TGTGCCAGCACCACAGGGAACACCGGGGAGCTGTTTTTT; CDR3: CASTTGNTGELFF
size: NA; V: TRBV6-1; J: TRBJ1-6; D: TRBD1; DNA: TGTGCCAGCAGTGCTTTTGACAGGGGAAATAATTCACCCCTCCACTTT; CDR3: CASSAFDRGNNSPLHF
size: NA; V: TRBV7-9; J: TRBJ2-7; D: TRBD2; DNA: TGTGCCAGCAGCTGGAAAGCGGGGGAGAGCTCCTACGAGCAGTACTTC; CDR3: CASSWKAGESSYEQYF
size: once; V: TRBV15; J: TRBJ2-7; D: NA; DNA: TGTGCCACCAGCAGGCGCGGGGGCATCTCCTACGAGCAGTACTTC; CDR3: CATSRRGGISYEQYF
size: NA; V: TRBV7-7; J: TRBJ2-7; D: TRBD1; DNA: TGTGCTAGCAGCTTGGGCCGGACAGGGGGCTACGAGCAGTACTTC; CDR3: CASSLGRTGGYEQYF
size: NA; V: TRBV19; J: TRBJ1-1; D: NA; DNA: TGTGCCAGTAGTACGTCCAGGGACACTGAAGCTTTCTTT; CDR3: CASSTSRDTEAFF
size: NA; V: TRBV5-1; J: TRBJ2-3; D: TRBD2; DNA: TGCGCCAGCAGCTCTCGACTAGCGGTATCGAACTTGGATACGCAGTATTTT; CDR3: CASSSRLAVSNLDTQYF
size: NA; V: TRBV19; J: TRBJ2-3; D: TRBD2; DNA: TGTGCCAGTAGTACCCGGACTAGCGGACGCACAGATACGCAGTATTTT; CDR3: CASSTRTSGRTDTQYF
size: NA; V: TRBV5-4; J: TRBJ2-1; D: NA; DNA: TGTGCCAGCAGCTCAACAGGTAGTGAGCAGTTCTTC; CDR3: CASSSTGSEQFF
size: NA; V: TRBV7-9; J: TRBJ2-5; D: NA; DNA: TGTGCCAGCAGCTTAATCGGGGGAGAGACCCAGTACTTC; CDR3: CASSLIGGETQYF
size: NA; V: TRBV19; J: TRBJ1-5; D: NA; DNA: TGTGCCAGTAGTATGTCGGGAGGACAGCCCCAGCATTTT; CDR3: CASSMSGGQPQHF
size: once; V: TRBV7-6; J: TRBJ2-3; D: NA; DNA: TGTGCCAGCAGCCTCAGGACAGACATTAGCACAGATACGCAGTATTTT; CDR3: CASSLRTDISTDTQYF
size: NA; V: TRBV5-4; J: TRBJ1-1; D: NA; DNA: TGTGCCAGCAGCCCCCAAGGGGGAGAGGCTTTCTTT; CDR3: CASSPQGGEAFF
size: NA; V: TRBV6-5; J: TRBJ2-7; D: NA; DNA: TGTGCCAGCAGCGTCGACAGAGCAACCTCCTACGAGCAGTACTTC; CDR3: CASSVDRATSYEQYF
size: NA; V: TRBV5-1; J: TRBJ2-7; D: TRBD1; DNA: TGCGCCAGCAGCTTGGCCTGGGCAGGGGGCGTCGAGCAGTACTTC; CDR3: CASSLAWAGGVEQYF
size: NA; V: TRBV5-5; J: TRBJ1-4; D: NA; DNA: TGTGCCAGCAGCTCCCCGACGGGGGGAAGTGAAAAACTGTTTTTT; CDR3: CASSSPTGGSEKLFF
size: NA; V: TRBV10-1; J: TRBJ1-1; D: NA; DNA: TGCGCCAGCAGTTCAGGGTTCATGAACACTGAAGCTTTCTTT; CDR3: CASSSGFMNTEAFF
size: NA; V: TRBV9; J: TRBJ1-2; D: TRBD1; DNA: TGTGCCAGCAGCGTATTCTCCAGGGGGGATGGCTACACCTTC; CDR3: CASSVFSRGDGYTF
size: once; V: TRBV7-9; J: TRBJ1-1; D: NA; DNA: TGTGCCAGCAGCTCCCCATCGCAGGGTGTGAACACTGAAGCTTTCTTT; CDR3: CASSSPSQGVNTEAFF
size: NA; V: TRBV19; J: TRBJ1-5; D: NA; DNA: TGTGCCAGTAGTACACTACGACAGGGCAATCAGCCCCAGCATTTT; CDR3: CASSTLRQGNQPQHF
size: NA; V: TRBV5-5; J: TRBJ2-5; D: TRBD1; DNA: TGTGCCAGCAGCTTATCAGGGGGCGTAGAGACCCAGTACTTC; CDR3: CASSLSGGVETQYF
size: NA; V: TRBV14; J: TRBJ2-7; D: TRBD1; DNA: TGTGCCAGCAGCCCGGACGGACAGGGCCCCCTCGAGCAGTACTTC; CDR3: CASSPDGQGPLEQYF
size: NA; V: TRBV19; J: TRBJ1-5; D: NA; DNA: TGTGCCAGTAGTATAGGGTGGGCCAGTTCGGGAGGGGCCCAGCATTTT; CDR3: CASSIGWASSGGAQHF
size: NA; V: TRBV3-1/TRBV3-2; J: TRBJ2-2; D: NA; DNA: TGTGCCAGCAGCCAAGATAGGGCAGGGGACACCGGGGAGCTGTTTTTT; CDR3: CASSQDRAGDTGELFF